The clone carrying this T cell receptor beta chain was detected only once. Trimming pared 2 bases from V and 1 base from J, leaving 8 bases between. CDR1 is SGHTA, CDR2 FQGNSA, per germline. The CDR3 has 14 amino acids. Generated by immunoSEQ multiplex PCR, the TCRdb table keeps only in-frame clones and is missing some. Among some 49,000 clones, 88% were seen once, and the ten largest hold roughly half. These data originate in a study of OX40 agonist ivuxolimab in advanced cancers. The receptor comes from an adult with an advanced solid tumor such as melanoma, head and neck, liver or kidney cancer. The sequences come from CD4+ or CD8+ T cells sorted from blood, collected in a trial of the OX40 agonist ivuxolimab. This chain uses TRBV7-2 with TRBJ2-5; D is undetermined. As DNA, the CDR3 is TGTGCCAGCAGCTTATCGGGCAGCCAAGAGACCCAGTACTTC. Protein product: CASSLSGSQETQYF.